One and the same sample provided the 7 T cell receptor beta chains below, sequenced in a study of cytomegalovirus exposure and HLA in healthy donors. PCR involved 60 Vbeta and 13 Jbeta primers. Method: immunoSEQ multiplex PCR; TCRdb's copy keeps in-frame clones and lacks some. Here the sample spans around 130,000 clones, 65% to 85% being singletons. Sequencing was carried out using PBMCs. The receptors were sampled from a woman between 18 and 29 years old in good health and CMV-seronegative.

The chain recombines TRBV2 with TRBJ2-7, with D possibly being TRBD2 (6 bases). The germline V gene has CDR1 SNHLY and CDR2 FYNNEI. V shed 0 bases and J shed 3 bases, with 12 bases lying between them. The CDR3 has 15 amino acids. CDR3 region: CASSEAEDYSYEQYF. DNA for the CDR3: TGTGCCAGCAGTGAAGCTGAGGACTACAGCTACGAGCAGTACTTC.

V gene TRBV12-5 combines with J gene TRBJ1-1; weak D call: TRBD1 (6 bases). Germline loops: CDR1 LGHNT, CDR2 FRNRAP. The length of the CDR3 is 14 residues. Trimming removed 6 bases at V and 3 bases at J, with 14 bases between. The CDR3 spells CASGPQGLYTEAFF. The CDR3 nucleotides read TGTGCTAGTGGACCACAGGGTTTGTACACTGAAGCTTTCTTT.

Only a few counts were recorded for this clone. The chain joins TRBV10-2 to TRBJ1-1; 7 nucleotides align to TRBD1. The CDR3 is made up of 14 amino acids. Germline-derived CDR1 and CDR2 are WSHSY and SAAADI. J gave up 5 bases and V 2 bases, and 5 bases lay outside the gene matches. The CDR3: CASSERDRETEAFF. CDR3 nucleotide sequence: TGCGCCAGCAGTGAGAGAGACAGGGAGACTGAAGCTTTCTTT.

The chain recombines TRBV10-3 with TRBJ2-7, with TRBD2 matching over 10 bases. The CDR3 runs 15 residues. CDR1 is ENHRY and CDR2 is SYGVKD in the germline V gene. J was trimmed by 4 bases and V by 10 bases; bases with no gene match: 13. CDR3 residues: CASRAEAGGIYEQYF. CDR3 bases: TGTGCCAGCCGGGCGGAAGCGGGAGGGATTTACGAGCAGTACTTC.

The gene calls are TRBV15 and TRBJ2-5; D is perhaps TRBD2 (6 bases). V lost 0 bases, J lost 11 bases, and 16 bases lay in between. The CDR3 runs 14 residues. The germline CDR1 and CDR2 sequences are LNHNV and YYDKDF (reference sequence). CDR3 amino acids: CATSRDLLGRGQYF. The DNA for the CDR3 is TGTGCCACCAGCAGAGATCTTCTAGGACGGGGGCAGTACTTC.

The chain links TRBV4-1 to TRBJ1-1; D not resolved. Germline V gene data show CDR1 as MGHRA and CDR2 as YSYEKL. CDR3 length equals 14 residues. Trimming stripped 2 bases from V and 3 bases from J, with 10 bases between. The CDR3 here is CASSQSRQYTEAFF. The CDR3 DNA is TGCGCCAGCAGCCAATCCAGGCAGTACACTGAAGCTTTCTTT.

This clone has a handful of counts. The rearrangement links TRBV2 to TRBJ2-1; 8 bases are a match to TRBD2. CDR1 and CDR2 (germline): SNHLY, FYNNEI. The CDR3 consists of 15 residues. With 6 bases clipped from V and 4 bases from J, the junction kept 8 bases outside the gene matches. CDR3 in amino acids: CASRHSGNAYNEQFF. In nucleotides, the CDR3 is TGTGCCAGCAGGCATAGCGGGAATGCTTACAATGAGCAGTTCTTC.